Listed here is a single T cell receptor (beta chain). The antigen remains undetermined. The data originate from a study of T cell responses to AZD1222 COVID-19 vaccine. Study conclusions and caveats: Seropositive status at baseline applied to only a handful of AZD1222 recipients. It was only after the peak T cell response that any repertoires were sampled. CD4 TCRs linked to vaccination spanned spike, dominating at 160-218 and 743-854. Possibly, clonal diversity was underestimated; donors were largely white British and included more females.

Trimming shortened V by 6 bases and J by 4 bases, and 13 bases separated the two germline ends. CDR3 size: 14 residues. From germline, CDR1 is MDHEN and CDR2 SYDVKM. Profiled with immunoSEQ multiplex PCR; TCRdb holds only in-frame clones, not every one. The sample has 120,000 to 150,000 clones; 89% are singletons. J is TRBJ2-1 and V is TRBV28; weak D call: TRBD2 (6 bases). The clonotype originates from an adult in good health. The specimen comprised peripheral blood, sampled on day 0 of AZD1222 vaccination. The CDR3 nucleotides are TGTGCCAGCAGCCGGAGACGGGGGTACAATGAGCAGTTCTTC. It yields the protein CASSRRRGYNEQFF. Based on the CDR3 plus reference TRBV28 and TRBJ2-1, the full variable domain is DVKVTQSSRYLVKRTGEKVFLECVQDMDHENMFWYRQDPGLGLRLIYFSYDVKMKEKGDIPEGYSVSREKKERFSLILESASTNQTSMYLCASSRRRGYNEQFFGPGTRLTVL.